This entry lists 15 T cell receptor beta chains sequenced from one sample in a study of neurological immune-mediated disorders (dated by TCRdb to about 2019). The library came from 5' RACE. The sample was run on an Illumina HiSeq 2500. TCRdb cleaned the public reads at Q25 with fastp, built clones with MiXCR and kept in-frame beta chains. Merged by CDR3 protein, the rows form single entries marked with the most common genes and DNA. The table for this sample lists roughly 50,000 distinct CDR3 sequences; approximately 11% of them were counted only once. Of the sample, about 10% is held by the ten largest clones. The sample consisted of PBMCs. The receptors here all came from a woman aged 55-75 years with HTLV-1-associated myelopathy (HAM/TSP).

This clonotype was found once. The chain is built from TRBV11-2 and TRBJ2-7; TRBD1 is a possible D gene (5 bases). Germline V gene sequence: CDR1 SGHAT, CDR2 FQNNGV. The V and J ends lost 5 bases and 2 bases respectively, with 22 bases between them. This CDR3 is 17 amino acids long. In DNA, the CDR3 is TGTGCCAGCAGCGGCTCCGTAAGGCAGGGATCCCCCTACGAGCAGTACTTC. It yields the protein CASSGSVRQGSPYEQYF.

In this sample, this clonotype turned up many times. The V call is TRBV27, the J call TRBJ1-2; TRBD1 aligns across 7 bases. Trimming cost V 4 bases and J 2 bases; bases outside gene matches: 7. CDR3 length: 15 amino acids. Looked up from germline, CDR1 is MNHEY and CDR2 is SMNVEV (reference sequence). DNA of the CDR3: TGTGCCAGCAGTTCCCGGGACAGAAGGAACTATGGCTACACCTTC. It yields the protein CASSSRDRRNYGYTF.

This clonotype was recorded many times. The chain links TRBV9 to TRBJ1-2; D is perhaps TRBD1 (5 bases). The CDR3 covers 14 residues. The V end lost 6 bases, the J end lost 8 bases, and 20 bases lay between the germline ends. Germline loops: CDR1 SGDLS, CDR2 YYNGEE. CDR3 nucleotides: TGTGCCAGCAAGGGTGTGGGGACCAGTCGGGGCTACACCTTC. Its translation is CASKGVGTSRGYTF.

This clonotype was recorded many times. The rearrangement uses TRBV5-1 and TRBJ1-2; 7 bases fit TRBD1. CDR3 length: 17 amino acids. V shed 2 bases and J 5 bases; nucleotides not matched to a gene: 15. CDR1 is SGHRS, CDR2 YFSETQ, per germline. CDR3 sequence (DNA): TGCGCCAGCAGCTTAGGGACAGAAGCCTGGGGAATGTATGGCTACACCTTC. Protein product: CASSLGTEAWGMYGYTF.

This clonotype was observed many times. The chain uses TRBV9 and TRBJ2-7; 9 nucleotides line up with TRBD1. The CDR3 runs 14 residues. The germline V gene has CDR1 SGDLS and CDR2 YYNGEE. Trimming cost V 7 bases and J 2 bases; bases outside gene matches: 7. The CDR3 coding sequence is TGTGCCAGCGGCCCCCGGGACAGGGCCTACGAGCAGTACTTC. It yields the protein CASGPRDRAYEQYF.

In this sample, this clonotype turned up a few times. CDR3 nucleotide sequence: TGTGCCAGCAGCGTCAGGCCGGGACACCAAGAGACCCAGTACTTC. It translates to CASSVRPGHQETQYF. V and J are TRBV9 and TRBJ2-5; D is tentatively TRBD1 or TRBD2 (5 bases each). V was shortened by 2 bases and J by 0 bases, with 11 bases between the two germline ends. Germline CDR1 and CDR2: SGDLS and YYNGEE. The CDR3 consists of 15 residues.

This clonotype is a singleton in its sample. At one end, the junction sequence differs from germline, possibly due to a read error. The genes are TRBV5-1 and TRBJ1-1, with D possibly matching TRBD1 (6 bases). This CDR3 contains 15 residues. Per germline, CDR1 SGHRS and CDR2 YFSETQ. CDR3 sequence: CASRSGADRATAAFF. The CDR3 region has the DNA TGCGCCAGCAGATCAGGGGCCGATCGAGCCACTGCAGCTTTCTTT.

In its sample, this clonotype was seen many times. This rearrangement joins TRBV29-1 to TRBJ1-2; TRBD1 matches at 9 bases. CDR1 SQVTM and CDR2 ANQGSEA come from the germline V gene. Germline trimming cut 6 bases from V and 6 bases from J; bases unmatched to any gene: 8. The CDR3 extends over 13 amino acids. CDR3 in DNA: TGCAGCGTAAAACAGGGGGCGGGAAATGGCTACACCTTC. This translates into CSVKQGAGNGYTF.

The V gene is TRBV5-1, the J gene TRBJ2-1; D is uncertain. The CDR3 runs 14 residues. Trimming pared 0 bases from V and 4 bases from J, leaving 8 bases between. Germline values: CDR1 SGHRS, CDR2 YFSETQ. CDR3 bases: TGCGCCAGCAGCTTGGATCCTTTATACAATGAGCAGTTCTTC. It is translated as CASSLDPLYNEQFF.

Of note for this clonotype: Possible read error: a much larger clone is one base away. The chain couples TRBV12-3 or TRBV12-4 to TRBJ2-7, with D unresolved. This CDR3 spans 13 amino acids. The CDR3, as DNA: TGTGACAGCAGTTTCCAGGTAGCTTCCGAGCAGTACTTC. It codes for CDSSFQVASEQYF.

This clonotype has ten or more counts. The chain joins TRBV6-5 to TRBJ1-2; the D gene is possibly TRBD1 (6 bases). CDR3 length equals 15 residues. Germline CDR1 MNHEY, CDR2 SVGAGI. The V end was cut by 6 bases, the J end by 1 base, with 15 bases between. The CDR3 spells CASRRTGYLNYGYTF. The CDR3 nucleotides are TGTGCCAGCAGGCGAACAGGGTACCTTAACTATGGCTACACCTTC.

This clonotype has a count of ten or more. V gene TRBV6-5 combines with J gene TRBJ1-5; D unclear. CDR3 size: 13 residues. The ends were cut back, 6 bases at V and 5 bases at J, with 11 bases in the middle. Germline CDR1 and CDR2: MNHEY and SVGAGI. Written as DNA, the CDR3 is TGTGCCAGCAGGATCGGGTGGGATCAGCCCCAGCATTTT. Encoded protein: CASRIGWDQPQHF.

For this clonotype: A much larger clone is a single base away; this may be a read error. The chain is built from TRBV2 and TRBJ2-2, with D possibly matching TRBD1 (5 bases). In germline, CDR1 is SNHLY, CDR2 FYNNEI. The CDR3 has 15 amino acids. V was trimmed by 5 bases and J by 2 bases, leaving 12 bases between them. CDR3 in amino acids: CASSQGVRNTGELFF. CDR3 coding DNA: TGTGCCAGCAGTCAGGGCGTGAGAAACACCGGGGAGCTGTTTTTT.

This clonotype was seen repeatedly, ten times or more. The chain combines TRBV7-9 with TRBJ2-1; D not resolved. This CDR3 spans 14 amino acids. Germline values: CDR1 SEHNR, CDR2 FQNEAQ (reference sequence). Trimming removed 4 bases from V and 1 base from J, with 8 bases in between. The CDR3 is CASSSRVSYNEQFF. CDR3 nucleotides: TGTGCCAGCAGCTCTAGGGTGTCCTACAATGAGCAGTTCTTC.

At least ten counts were recorded for this clonotype. This chain joins TRBV5-6 and TRBJ2-5; 8 bases are shared with TRBD1. Germline V gene lookup returns CDR1 SGHDT and CDR2 YYEEEE. J was trimmed by 3 bases and V by 9 bases; bases with no gene match: 13. The CDR3 has 15 amino acids. This chain's CDR3 is CATSDRGGLKETQYF. For the CDR3, the DNA is TGTGCCACCTCCGACAGGGGAGGTTTAAAAGAGACCCAGTACTTC.